The source of this T cell receptor (beta chain) is a study of blood T cell repertoires in COVID-19. Study information: COVID-19 samples collected from the United States, Italy and Spain covered acute and convalescent phases. In each case, the material was cDNA or gDNA derived from T cells, B-cell-depleted T cells, or PBMCs.

Sequencing was performed with immunoSEQ multiplex PCR; in TCRdb, only in-frame clones are kept and a portion is missing. The top ten hold approximately 1.5% of the sample, which has 440,000 or so clones, about 89% seen once. The germline CDR1 and CDR2 sequences are MNHEY and SVGAGI. The V end was cut by 5 bases, the J end by 1 base, with 8 bases between. There are 13 residues in the CDR3. The sample consisted of peripheral blood. This TCR derives from a woman aged 40-49 years with COVID-19, enrolled during active disease. The chain has TRBV6-5 and TRBJ1-1, with no clear D. In nucleotides, the CDR3 is TGTGCCAGCAGTCCGACACGGAACACTGAAGCTTTCTTT. This encodes CASSPTRNTEAFF.